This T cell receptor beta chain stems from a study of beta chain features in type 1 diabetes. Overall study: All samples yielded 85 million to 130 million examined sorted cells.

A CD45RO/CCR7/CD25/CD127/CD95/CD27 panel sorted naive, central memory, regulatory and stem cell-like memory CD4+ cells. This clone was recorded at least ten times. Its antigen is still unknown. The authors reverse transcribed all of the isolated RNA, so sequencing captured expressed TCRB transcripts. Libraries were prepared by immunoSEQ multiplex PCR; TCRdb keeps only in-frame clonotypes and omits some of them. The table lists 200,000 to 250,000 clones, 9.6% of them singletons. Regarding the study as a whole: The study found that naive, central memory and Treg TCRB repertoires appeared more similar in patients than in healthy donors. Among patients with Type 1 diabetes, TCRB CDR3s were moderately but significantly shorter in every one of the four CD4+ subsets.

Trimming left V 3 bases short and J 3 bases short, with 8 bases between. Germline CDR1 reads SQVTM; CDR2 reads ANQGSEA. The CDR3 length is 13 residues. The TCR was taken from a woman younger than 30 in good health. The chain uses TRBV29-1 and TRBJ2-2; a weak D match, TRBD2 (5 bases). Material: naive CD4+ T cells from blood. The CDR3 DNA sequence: TGCAGCGTTGATCGGGGATACACCGGGGAGCTGTTTTTT. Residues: CSVDRGYTGELFF.